What follows are 6 T cell receptor beta chains derived from one specimen sequenced in a study of cytomegalovirus exposure and HLA in healthy donors. It was with 60 Vbeta and 13 Jbeta primers that the PCR ran. Some clones are missing from TCRdb's copy, which holds only in-frame ones; the method was immunoSEQ multiplex PCR. The sample yields about 270,000 clones, under 80% seen once. Sequencing was carried out using PBMCs. These TCRs come from a female donor in good health and CMV-seronegative.

The chain combines TRBV5-1 with TRBJ1-4; 7 nucleotides align to TRBD1. V shed 4 bases, J shed 3 bases, and the junction held 9 bases outside the gene matches. The CDR3 extends over 16 amino acids. Germline V gives CDR1 SGHRS, CDR2 YFSETQ. CDR3 bases: TGCGCCAGCAGCAAGGGACAGAACCCCTCTAATGAAAAACTGTTTTTT. Its protein is CASSKGQNPSNEKLFF. Drawing the rest from reference TRBV5-1 and TRBJ1-4, the complete variable domain is KAGVTQTPRYLIKTRGQQVTLSCSPISGHRSVSWYQQTPGQGLQFLFEYFSETQRNKGNFPGRFSGRQFSNSRSEMNVSTLELGDSALYLCASSKGQNPSNEKLFFGSGTQLSVL.

For this clone: At one of its ends the junction is not consistent with the germline gene, which may arise from a read error. This sequence joins TRBV7-7 and TRBJ1-6; D gene ambiguous. Germline-derived CDR1 and CDR2 are SSHAT and FNYEAQ (reference sequence). The CDR3 runs to 13 residues. CDR3 protein: CASSSALNSPLHF. In nucleotides, the CDR3 is TGTGCTAGCAGCTCAGCACTGAATTCACCCCTCCACTTT.

This chain links TRBV5-6 with TRBJ1-1; 7 bases are a match to TRBD1. Germline lookup yields CDR1 SGHDT and CDR2 YYEEEE. V dropped 2 bases and J dropped 0; count of bases not matched to a gene: 4. The CDR3 is 15 amino acids. Written as DNA, the CDR3 is TGTGCCAGCAGCTTCGGGACAGTTATGAACACTGAAGCTTTCTTT. It yields the protein CASSFGTVMNTEAFF. Full variable domain (rest looked up from reference TRBV5-6 and TRBJ1-1): DAGVTQSPTHLIKTRGQQVTLRCSPKSGHDTVSWYQQALGQGPQFIFQYYEEEERQRGNFPDRFSGHQFPNYSSELNVNALLLGDSALYLCASSFGTVMNTEAFFGQGTRLTVV.

The rearrangement links TRBV6-1 to TRBJ2-3; TRBD2 aligns across 8 bases. J was trimmed by 1 base and V by 7 bases; bases with no gene match: 4. The CDR3 is 14 residues long. The germline gives CDR1 MNHNS, CDR2 SASEGT. The CDR3 DNA sequence: TGTGCCAGCATGAATAGCGGGGGCACAGATACGCAGTATTTT. Protein: CASMNSGGTDTQYF.

The chain recombines TRBV10-1 with TRBJ2-5, with 7 bases fitting TRBD1. This CDR3 has 15 residues. Germline V CDR1 and CDR2: WNHNN, SYGVQD (reference sequence). The V gene end was trimmed by 0 bases and the J gene end by 1 base; junction bases not matched to a gene: 2. CDR3 coding DNA: TGCGCCAGCAGTGAGTCTACAGGGGTCCAAGAGACCCAGTACTTC. As protein: CASSESTGVQETQYF.

The rearrangement uses TRBV6-1 and TRBJ1-4, with 10 bases matching TRBD1. Per germline, CDR1 MNHNS and CDR2 SASEGT. This CDR3 is 16 amino acids long. V trimming: 1 base; J trimming: 10 bases; junction bases outside the gene matches: 9. This chain's CDR3 is CASSEGTGTGVGKLFF. The CDR3 coding sequence is TGTGCCAGCAGTGAAGGGACCGGGACAGGGGTCGGAAAACTGTTTTTT.